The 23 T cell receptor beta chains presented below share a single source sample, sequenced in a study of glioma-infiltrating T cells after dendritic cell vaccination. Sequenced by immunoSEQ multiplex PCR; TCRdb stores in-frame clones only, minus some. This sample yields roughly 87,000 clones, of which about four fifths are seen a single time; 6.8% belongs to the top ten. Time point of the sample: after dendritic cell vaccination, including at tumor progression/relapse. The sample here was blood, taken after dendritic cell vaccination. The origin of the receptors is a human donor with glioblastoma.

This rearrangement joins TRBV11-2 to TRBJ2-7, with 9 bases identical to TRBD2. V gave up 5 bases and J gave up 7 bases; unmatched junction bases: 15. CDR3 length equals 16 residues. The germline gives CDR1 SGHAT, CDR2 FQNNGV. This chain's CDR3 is CASSPFEGPSGAEQYF. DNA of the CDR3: TGTGCCAGCAGCCCGTTCGAGGGGCCTAGCGGGGCTGAGCAGTACTTC.

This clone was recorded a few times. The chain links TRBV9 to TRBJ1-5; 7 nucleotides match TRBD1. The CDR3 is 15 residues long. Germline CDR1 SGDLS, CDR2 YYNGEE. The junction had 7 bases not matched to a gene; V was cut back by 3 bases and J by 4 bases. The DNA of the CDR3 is TGTGCCAGCAGCGGGGGGACAGCGGCAAATCAGCCCCAGCATTTT. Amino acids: CASSGGTAANQPQHF.

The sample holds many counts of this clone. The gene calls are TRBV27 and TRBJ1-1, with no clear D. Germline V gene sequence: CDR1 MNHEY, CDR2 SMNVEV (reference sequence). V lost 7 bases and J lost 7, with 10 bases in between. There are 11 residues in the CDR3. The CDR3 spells CASISSGEAFF. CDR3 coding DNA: TGTGCCAGCATCTCATCAGGTGAAGCTTTCTTT.

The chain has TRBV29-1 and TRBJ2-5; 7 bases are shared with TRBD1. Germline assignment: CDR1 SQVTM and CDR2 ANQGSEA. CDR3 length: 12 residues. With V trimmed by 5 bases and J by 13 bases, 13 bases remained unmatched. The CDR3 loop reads CSVTGTETLWYF. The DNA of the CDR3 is TGCAGCGTTACCGGGACAGAAACTCTATGGTACTTC.

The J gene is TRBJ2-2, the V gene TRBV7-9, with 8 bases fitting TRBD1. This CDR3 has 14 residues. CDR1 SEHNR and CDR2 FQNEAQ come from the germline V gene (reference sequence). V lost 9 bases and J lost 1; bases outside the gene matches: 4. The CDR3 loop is CASPGQVNTGELFF. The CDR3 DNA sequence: TGTGCCAGTCCGGGACAGGTGAACACCGGGGAGCTGTTTTTT.

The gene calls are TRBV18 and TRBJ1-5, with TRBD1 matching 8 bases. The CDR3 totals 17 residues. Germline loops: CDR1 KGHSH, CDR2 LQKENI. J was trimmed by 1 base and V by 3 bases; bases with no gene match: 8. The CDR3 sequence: CASSPFPDRGSNQPQHF. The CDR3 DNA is TGTGCCAGCTCACCTTTCCCTGACAGGGGAAGCAATCAGCCCCAGCATTTT.

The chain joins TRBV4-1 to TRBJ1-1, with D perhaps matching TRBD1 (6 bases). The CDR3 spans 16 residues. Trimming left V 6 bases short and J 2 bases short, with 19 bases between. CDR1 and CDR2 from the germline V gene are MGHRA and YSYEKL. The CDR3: CASSPRHGTPNTEAFF. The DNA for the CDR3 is TGCGCCAGCAGTCCTAGACACGGGACACCAAACACTGAAGCTTTCTTT.

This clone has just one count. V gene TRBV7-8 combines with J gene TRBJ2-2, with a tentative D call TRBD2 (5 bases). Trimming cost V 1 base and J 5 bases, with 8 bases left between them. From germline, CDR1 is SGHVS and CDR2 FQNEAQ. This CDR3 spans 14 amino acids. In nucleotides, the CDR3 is TGTGCCAGCAGCTTAGACGAGGGAACCGGGGAGCTGTTTTTT. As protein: CASSLDEGTGELFF.

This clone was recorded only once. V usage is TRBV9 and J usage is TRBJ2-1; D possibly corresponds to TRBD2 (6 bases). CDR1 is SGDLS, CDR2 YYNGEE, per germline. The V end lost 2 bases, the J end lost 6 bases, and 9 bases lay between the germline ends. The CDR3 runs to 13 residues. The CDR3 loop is CASSVISGNEQFF. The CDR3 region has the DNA TGTGCCAGCAGCGTGATTAGCGGCAATGAGCAGTTCTTC.

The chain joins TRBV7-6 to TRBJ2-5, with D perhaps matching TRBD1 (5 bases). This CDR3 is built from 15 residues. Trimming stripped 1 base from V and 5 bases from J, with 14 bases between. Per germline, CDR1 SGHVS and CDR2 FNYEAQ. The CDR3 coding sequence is TGTGCCAGCAGCTTAGGGGGCAGGGTTGAGGAGACCCAGTACTTC. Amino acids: CASSLGGRVEETQYF.

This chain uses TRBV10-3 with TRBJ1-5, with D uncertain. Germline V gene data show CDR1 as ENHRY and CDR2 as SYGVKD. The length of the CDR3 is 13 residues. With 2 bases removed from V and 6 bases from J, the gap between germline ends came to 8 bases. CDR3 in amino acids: CAISEEGSQPQHF. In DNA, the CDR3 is TGTGCCATCAGTGAGGAGGGAAGTCAGCCCCAGCATTTT.

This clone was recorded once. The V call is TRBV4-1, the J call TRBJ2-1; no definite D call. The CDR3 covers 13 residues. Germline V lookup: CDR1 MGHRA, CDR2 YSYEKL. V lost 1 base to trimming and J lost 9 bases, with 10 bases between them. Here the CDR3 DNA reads TGCGCCAGCAGCCAAGTTATCCCGGGTGAGCAGTTCTTC. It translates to CASSQVIPGEQFF.

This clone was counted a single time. The CDR3 here is CASSSLRTGKTGELFF. The CDR3 nucleotides are TGTGCCAGCAGCTCCCTTCGGACAGGGAAAACCGGGGAGCTGTTTTTT. The V call is TRBV7-9, the J call TRBJ2-2; TRBD1 matches 8 bases. Germline CDR1 and CDR2: SEHNR and FQNEAQ (reference sequence). The CDR3 extends over 16 amino acids. Trimming at V came to 4 bases and at J to 5 bases, leaving 9 bases not matched to a gene.

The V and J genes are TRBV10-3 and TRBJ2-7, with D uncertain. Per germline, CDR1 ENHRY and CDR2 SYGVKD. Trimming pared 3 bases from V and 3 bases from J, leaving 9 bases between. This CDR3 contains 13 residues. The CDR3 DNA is TGTGCCATCAGTGACAGGTCCGACTACGAGCAGTACTTC. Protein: CAISDRSDYEQYF.

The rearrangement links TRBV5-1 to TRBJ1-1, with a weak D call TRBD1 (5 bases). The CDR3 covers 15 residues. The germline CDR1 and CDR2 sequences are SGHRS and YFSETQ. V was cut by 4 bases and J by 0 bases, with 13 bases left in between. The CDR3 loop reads CASSRTGTLNTEAFF. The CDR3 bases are TGCGCCAGCAGCAGAACCGGGACTCTGAACACTGAAGCTTTCTTT.

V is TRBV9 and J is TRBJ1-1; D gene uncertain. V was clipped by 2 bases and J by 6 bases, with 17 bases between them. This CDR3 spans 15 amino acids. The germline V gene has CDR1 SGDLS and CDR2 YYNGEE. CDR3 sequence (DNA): TGTGCCAGCAGCGTTTCCCCGACCGGGATCTCTGAAGCTTTCTTT. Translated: CASSVSPTGISEAFF.

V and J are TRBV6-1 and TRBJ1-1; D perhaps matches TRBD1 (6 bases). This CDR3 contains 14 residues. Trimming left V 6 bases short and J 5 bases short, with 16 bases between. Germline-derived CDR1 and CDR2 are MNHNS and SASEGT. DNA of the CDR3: TGTGCCAGCAGGATGGACAGTCCCGGGACTGAAGCTTTCTTT. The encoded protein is CASRMDSPGTEAFF.

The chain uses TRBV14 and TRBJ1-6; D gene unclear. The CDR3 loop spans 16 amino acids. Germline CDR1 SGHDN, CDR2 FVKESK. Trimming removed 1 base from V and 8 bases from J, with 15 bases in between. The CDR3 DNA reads TGTGCCAGCAGCCAAGTTGCGGGGAGGCTGGATTCACCCCTCCACTTT. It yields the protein CASSQVAGRLDSPLHF.

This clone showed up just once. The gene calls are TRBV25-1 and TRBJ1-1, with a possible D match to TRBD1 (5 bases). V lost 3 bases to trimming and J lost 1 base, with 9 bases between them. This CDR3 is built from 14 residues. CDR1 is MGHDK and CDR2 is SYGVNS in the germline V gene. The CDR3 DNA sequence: TGTGCCAGCAGTGAGATAGGACAGAACACTGAAGCTTTCTTT. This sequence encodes CASSEIGQNTEAFF.

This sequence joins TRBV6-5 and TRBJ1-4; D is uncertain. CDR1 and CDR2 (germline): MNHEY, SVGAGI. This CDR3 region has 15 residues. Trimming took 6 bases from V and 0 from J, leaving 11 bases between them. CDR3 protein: CASSLNTATNEKLFF. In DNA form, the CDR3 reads TGTGCCAGCAGCTTAAACACAGCAACTAATGAAAAACTGTTTTTT.

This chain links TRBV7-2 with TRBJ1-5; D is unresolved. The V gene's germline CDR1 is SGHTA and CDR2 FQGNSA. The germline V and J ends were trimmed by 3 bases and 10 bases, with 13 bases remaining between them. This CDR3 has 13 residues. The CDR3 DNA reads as TGTGCCAGCAGCTTTACCGGGGTAGGCCCCCAGCATTTT. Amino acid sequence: CASSFTGVGPQHF. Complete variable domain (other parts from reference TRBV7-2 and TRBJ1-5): GAGVSQSPSNKVTEKGKDVELRCDPISGHTALYWYRQSLGQGLEFLIYFQGNSAPDKSGLPSDRFSAERTGGSVSTLTIQRTQQEDSAVYLCASSFTGVGPQHFGDGTRLSIL.

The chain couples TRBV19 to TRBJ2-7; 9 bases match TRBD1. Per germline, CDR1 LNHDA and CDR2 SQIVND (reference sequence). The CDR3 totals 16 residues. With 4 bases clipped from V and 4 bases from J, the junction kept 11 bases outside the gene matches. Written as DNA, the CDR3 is TGTGCCAGTAGTACACTTCCGGGACAGGGTACGTACGAGCAGTACTTC. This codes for CASSTLPGQGTYEQYF.

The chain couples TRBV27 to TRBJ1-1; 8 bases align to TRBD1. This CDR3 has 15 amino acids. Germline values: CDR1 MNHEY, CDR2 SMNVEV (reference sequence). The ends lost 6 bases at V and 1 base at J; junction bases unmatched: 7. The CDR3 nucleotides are TGTGCCAGCAGGGGAGGAGACAGGGGGAACACTGAAGCTTTCTTT. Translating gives CASRGGDRGNTEAFF.